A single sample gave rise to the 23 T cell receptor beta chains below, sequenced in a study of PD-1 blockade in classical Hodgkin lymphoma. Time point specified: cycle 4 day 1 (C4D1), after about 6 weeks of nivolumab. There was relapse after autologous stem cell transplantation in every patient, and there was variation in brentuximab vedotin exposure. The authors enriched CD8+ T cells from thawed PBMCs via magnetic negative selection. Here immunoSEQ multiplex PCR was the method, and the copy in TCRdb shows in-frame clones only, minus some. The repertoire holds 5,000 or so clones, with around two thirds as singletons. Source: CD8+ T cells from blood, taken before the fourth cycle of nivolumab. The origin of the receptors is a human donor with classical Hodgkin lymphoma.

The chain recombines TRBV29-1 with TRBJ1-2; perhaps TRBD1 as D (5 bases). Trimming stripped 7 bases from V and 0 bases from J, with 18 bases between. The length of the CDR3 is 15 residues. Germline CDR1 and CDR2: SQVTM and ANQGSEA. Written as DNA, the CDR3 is TGCAGCGCCATCGCCGGGACCGGAGCTAACTATGGCTACACCTTC. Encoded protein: CSAIAGTGANYGYTF.

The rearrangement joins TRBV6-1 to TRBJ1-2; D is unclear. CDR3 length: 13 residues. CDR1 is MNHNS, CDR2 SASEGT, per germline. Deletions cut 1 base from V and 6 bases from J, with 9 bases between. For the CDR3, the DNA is TGTGCCAGCAGTGAAGTCCAGCGGGATGGCTACACCTTC. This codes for CASSEVQRDGYTF.

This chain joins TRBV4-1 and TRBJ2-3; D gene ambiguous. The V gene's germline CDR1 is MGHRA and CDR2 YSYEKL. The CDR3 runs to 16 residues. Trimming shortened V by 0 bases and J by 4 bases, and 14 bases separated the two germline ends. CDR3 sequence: CASSQEPGFPPDTQYF. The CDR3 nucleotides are TGCGCCAGCAGCCAAGAACCCGGATTCCCCCCAGATACGCAGTATTTT.

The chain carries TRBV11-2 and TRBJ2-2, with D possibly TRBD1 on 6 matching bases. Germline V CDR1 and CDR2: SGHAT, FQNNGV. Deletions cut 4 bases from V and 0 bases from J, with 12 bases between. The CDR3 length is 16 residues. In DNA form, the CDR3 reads TGTGCCAGCAGCTATCTTGGGGGCTCGAACACCGGGGAGCTGTTTTTT. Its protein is CASSYLGGSNTGELFF.

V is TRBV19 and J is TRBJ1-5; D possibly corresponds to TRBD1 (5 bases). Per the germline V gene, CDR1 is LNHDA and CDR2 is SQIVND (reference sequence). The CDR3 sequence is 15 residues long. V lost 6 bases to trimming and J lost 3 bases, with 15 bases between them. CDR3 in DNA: TGTGCCAGTAGGCCCCTGGGGGAGACCAATCAGCCCCAGCATTTT. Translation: CASRPLGETNQPQHF.

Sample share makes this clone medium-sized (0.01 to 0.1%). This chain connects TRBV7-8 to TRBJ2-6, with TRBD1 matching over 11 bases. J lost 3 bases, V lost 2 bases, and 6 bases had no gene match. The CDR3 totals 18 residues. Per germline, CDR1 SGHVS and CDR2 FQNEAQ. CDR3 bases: TGTGCCAGCAGCTTACTGGACAGGGGGCAAAGTGGGGCCAACGTCCTGACTTTC. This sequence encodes CASSLLDRGQSGANVLTF.

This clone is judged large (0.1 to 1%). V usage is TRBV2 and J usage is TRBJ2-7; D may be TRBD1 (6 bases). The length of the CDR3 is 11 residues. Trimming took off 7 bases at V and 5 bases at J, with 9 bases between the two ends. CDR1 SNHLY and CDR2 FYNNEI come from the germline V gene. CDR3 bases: TGTGCCAGCACCCAGGGGAACGAGCAGTACTTC. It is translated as CASTQGNEQYF.

The CDR3: CASSEEGGGGLYEQYF. The CDR3 region has the DNA TGTGCCAGCAGTGAAGAGGGGGGGGGCGGTCTCTACGAGCAGTACTTC. The rearrangement joins TRBV6-1 to TRBJ2-7; weak D call: TRBD2 (7 bases). Between the trimmed V and J ends, which lost 1 base and 3 bases, there was a span of 16 bases. Germline CDR1 is MNHNS and CDR2 is SASEGT. This CDR3 has 16 residues.

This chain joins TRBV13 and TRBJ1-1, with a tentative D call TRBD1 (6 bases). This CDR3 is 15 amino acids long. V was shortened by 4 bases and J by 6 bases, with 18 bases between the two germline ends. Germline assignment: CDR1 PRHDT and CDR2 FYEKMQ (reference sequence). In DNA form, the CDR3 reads TGTGCCAGCAGCTCCCAGACAGGAGGTGACCCTGAAGCTTTCTTT. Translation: CASSSQTGGDPEAFF.

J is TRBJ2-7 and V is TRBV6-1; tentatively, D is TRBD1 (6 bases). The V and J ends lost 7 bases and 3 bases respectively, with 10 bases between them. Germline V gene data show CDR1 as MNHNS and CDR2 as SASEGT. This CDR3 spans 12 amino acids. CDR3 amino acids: CASNSDSYEQYF. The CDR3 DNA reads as TGTGCCAGCAATTCGGACAGCTACGAGCAGTACTTC.

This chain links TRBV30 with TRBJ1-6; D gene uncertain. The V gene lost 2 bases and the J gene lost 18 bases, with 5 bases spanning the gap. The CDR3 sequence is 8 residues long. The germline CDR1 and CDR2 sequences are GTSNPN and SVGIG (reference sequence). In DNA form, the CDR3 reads TGTGCCTGGAGTCGGCCCCACTTT. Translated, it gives CAWSRPHF.

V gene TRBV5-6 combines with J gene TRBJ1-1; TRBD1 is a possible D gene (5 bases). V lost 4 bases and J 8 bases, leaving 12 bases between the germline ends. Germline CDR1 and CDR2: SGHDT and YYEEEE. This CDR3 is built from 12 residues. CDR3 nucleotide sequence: TGTGCCAGCAGCATCGGGGCAGGAGAAGCTTTCTTT. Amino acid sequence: CASSIGAGEAFF.

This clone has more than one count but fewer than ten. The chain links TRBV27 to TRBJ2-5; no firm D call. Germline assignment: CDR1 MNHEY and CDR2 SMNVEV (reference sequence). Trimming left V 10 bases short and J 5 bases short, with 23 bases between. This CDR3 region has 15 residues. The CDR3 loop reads CATDRETDPKETQYF. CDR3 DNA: TGTGCCACCGACCGAGAAACGGACCCTAAGGAGACCCAGTACTTC.

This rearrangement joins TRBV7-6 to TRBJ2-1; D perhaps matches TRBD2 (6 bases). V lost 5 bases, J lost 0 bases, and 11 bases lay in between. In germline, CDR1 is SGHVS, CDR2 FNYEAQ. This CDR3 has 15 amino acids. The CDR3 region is CASSPGVSSYNEQFF. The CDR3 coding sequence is TGTGCCAGCAGCCCGGGGGTAAGCTCCTACAATGAGCAGTTCTTC.

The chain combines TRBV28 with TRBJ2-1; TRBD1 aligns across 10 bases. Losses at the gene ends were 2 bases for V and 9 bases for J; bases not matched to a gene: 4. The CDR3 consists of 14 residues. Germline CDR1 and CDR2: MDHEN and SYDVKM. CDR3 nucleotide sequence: TGTGCCAGCAGTTTAATGACAGGGGGCGTTGAGCAGTTCTTC. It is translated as CASSLMTGGVEQFF.

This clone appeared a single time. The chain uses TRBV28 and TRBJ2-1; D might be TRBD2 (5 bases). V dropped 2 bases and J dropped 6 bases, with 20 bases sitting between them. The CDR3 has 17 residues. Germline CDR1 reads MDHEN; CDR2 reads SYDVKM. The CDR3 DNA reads TGTGCCAGCAGTTTAGCCGGACTGGGCTCCCCCTCCAATGAGCAGTTCTTC. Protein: CASSLAGLGSPSNEQFF.

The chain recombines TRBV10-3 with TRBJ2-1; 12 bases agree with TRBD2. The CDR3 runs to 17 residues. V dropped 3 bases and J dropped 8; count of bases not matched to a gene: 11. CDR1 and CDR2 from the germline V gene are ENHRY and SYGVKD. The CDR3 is CAISDPNPSGRADEQFF. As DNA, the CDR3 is TGTGCCATCAGTGACCCGAATCCTAGCGGGAGGGCCGATGAGCAGTTCTTC.

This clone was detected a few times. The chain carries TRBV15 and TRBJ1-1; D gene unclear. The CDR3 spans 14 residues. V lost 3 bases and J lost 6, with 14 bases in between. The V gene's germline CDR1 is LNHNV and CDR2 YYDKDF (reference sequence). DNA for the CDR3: TGTGCCACCAGCAGCAGAGGCCTTATGTCTGAAGCTTTCTTT. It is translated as CATSSRGLMSEAFF.

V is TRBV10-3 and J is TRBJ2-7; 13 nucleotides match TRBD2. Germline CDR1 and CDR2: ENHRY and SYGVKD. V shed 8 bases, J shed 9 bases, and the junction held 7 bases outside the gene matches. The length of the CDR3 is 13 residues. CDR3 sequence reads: CAIEGLAGKGQYF. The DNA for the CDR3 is TGTGCCATCGAGGGACTAGCGGGGAAGGGGCAGTACTTC.

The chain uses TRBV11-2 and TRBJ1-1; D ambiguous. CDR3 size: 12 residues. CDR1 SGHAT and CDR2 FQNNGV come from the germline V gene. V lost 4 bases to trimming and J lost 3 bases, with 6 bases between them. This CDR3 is CASSSWDTEAFF. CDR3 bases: TGTGCCAGCAGCTCCTGGGACACTGAAGCTTTCTTT.

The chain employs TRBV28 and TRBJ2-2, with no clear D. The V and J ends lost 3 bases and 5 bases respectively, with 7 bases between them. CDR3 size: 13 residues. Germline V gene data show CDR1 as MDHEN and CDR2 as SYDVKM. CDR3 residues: CASSFLGTGELFF. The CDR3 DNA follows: TGTGCCAGCAGTTTTCTGGGGACCGGGGAGCTGTTTTTT.

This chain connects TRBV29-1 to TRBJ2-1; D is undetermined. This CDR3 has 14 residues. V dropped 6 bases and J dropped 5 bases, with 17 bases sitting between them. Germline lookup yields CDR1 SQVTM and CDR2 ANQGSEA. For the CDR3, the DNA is TGCAGCGTGTTACATGACTCCCCGGACAATGAGCAGTTCTTC. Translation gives CSVLHDSPDNEQFF.

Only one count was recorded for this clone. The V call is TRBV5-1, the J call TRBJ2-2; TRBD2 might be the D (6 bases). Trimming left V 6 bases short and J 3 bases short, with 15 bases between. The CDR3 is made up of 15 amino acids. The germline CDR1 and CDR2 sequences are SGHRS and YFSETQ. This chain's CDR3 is CASTPLGGDTGELFF. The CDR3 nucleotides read TGCGCCAGCACCCCCTTGGGCGGGGACACCGGGGAGCTGTTTTTT.